These 21 T cell receptor beta chains were all obtained from the same sample, sequenced in a study of cytomegalovirus exposure and HLA in healthy donors. It was with 60 Vbeta and 13 Jbeta primers that the PCR ran. Method: immunoSEQ multiplex PCR; TCRdb's copy keeps in-frame clones and lacks some. The sample consists of approximately 200,000 clones, roughly four fifths of them appearing once. Sequenced sample: PBMCs. These receptors were collected from a woman in her 30s in good health and CMV-seropositive.

Of note for this clone: Other DNA sequences within the sample encode an identical CDR3. V gene TRBV7-9 combines with J gene TRBJ2-7; no firm D call. The CDR3 runs to 11 residues. Trimming stripped 4 bases from V and 4 bases from J, with 5 bases between. Germline CDR1 is SEHNR and CDR2 is FQNEAQ (reference sequence). The CDR3 is CASSSLYEQYF. The CDR3 DNA reads TGTGCCAGCAGCTCTCTTTACGAGCAGTACTTC.

The V call is TRBV14, the J call TRBJ1-1, with 9 bases identical to TRBD1. V trimming: 6 bases; J trimming: 6 bases; junction bases outside the gene matches: 14. The CDR3 spans 16 residues. The V gene's germline CDR1 is SGHDN and CDR2 FVKESK. In DNA, the CDR3 is TGTGCCAGCAGGGCAAATGCCGGGACAGGGACGGCTGAAGCTTTCTTT. This encodes CASRANAGTGTAEAFF.

The J gene is TRBJ1-5, the V gene TRBV4-1; possible D gene TRBD1, 6 bases. Germline lookup yields CDR1 MGHRA and CDR2 YSYEKL. This CDR3 contains 14 residues. Trimming stripped 6 bases from V and 2 bases from J, with 11 bases between. The CDR3 bases are TGCGCCAGCAGTCTGACAGGAGGCAATCAGCCCCAGCATTTT. Translation: CASSLTGGNQPQHF.

V is TRBV5-1 and J is TRBJ2-7, with D possibly being TRBD2 (6 bases). The V gene's germline CDR1 is SGHRS and CDR2 YFSETQ. V was pared by 3 bases and J by 0 bases, with 19 bases between. The CDR3 contains 17 residues. CDR3 loop: CASSSNPTGLLSYEQYF. The CDR3 bases are TGCGCCAGCAGCTCCAACCCGACGGGACTCCTCTCCTACGAGCAGTACTTC.

The chain combines TRBV6-1 with TRBJ2-7; D gene ambiguous. The V end was cut by 0 bases, the J end by 5 bases, with 8 bases between. This CDR3 has 13 residues. Germline values: CDR1 MNHNS, CDR2 SASEGT. CDR3 coding DNA: TGTGCCAGCAGTGAAGCGCTACTACACGAGCAGTACTTC. It encodes CASSEALLHEQYF.

The rearrangement uses TRBV28 and TRBJ2-3, with D possibly matching TRBD2 (6 bases). This CDR3 region has 15 residues. The ends were cut back, 3 bases at V and 6 bases at J, with 16 bases in the middle. Germline CDR1 and CDR2: MDHEN and SYDVKM. CDR3 loop: CASSLGEVRFDTQYF. Written as DNA, the CDR3 is TGTGCCAGCAGTTTGGGGGAGGTTCGGTTCGATACGCAGTATTTT.

This clone was seen a handful of times. The chain recombines TRBV5-1 with TRBJ1-1; tentative D call: TRBD1 (6 bases). The V gene lost 5 bases and the J gene lost 0 bases, with 14 bases spanning the gap. The V gene's germline CDR1 is SGHRS and CDR2 YFSETQ. The CDR3 spans 15 residues. The CDR3 spells CASSPGGQLNTEAFF. DNA for the CDR3: TGCGCCAGCAGTCCCGGGGGGCAGCTGAACACTGAAGCTTTCTTT.

The chain uses TRBV11-2 and TRBJ2-7; D might be TRBD2 (5 bases). V was clipped by 0 bases and J by 0 bases, with 9 bases between them. Germline V gives CDR1 SGHAT, CDR2 FQNNGV. The CDR3 sequence is 15 residues long. CDR3 nucleotides: TGTGCCAGCAGCTTAGAACCGGGGTACTCCTACGAGCAGTACTTC. This codes for CASSLEPGYSYEQYF.

This chain connects TRBV27 to TRBJ2-1; no reliable D call. This CDR3 region has 15 residues. Looked up from germline, CDR1 is MNHEY and CDR2 is SMNVEV (reference sequence). The V and J ends lost 5 bases and 8 bases respectively, with 19 bases between them. The chain's CDR3 is CASSILAVSMDEQFF. CDR3 bases: TGTGCCAGCAGTATCTTGGCGGTCTCGATGGATGAGCAGTTCTTC.

This chain links TRBV10-3 with TRBJ2-7; TRBD2 aligns across 10 bases. Germline lookup yields CDR1 ENHRY and CDR2 SYGVKD. V shed 5 bases, J shed 4 bases, and the junction held 5 bases outside the gene matches. This CDR3 has 14 amino acids. This CDR3 reads CAISPSGSLYEQYF. CDR3 nucleotide sequence: TGTGCCATCAGTCCTAGCGGGAGCTTATACGAGCAGTACTTC.

The rearrangement links TRBV27 to TRBJ2-7; 11 positions match TRBD1. The CDR3 has 16 amino acids. V dropped 4 bases and J dropped 3; count of bases not matched to a gene: 8. Germline CDR1 MNHEY, CDR2 SMNVEV (reference sequence). The CDR3 nucleotides read TGTGCCAGCAGTTGGGCCCGGACAGGGGGCGTCTACGAGCAGTACTTC. This gives the protein CASSWARTGGVYEQYF.

Concerning this clone: The germline gene is not matched at one end of the junction; a read error may be the cause. This chain joins TRBV7-9 and TRBJ2-3, with 12 bases fitting TRBD2. Per germline, CDR1 SEHNR and CDR2 FQNEAQ (reference sequence). The CDR3 sequence is 15 residues long. The CDR3 sequence: CSSSLTSGSTDTQYF. The CDR3, as DNA: TGTTCCAGCAGCTTGACTAGCGGGAGTACGGATACGCAGTATTTT.

V is TRBV7-6 and J is TRBJ2-1; 7 nucleotides match TRBD2. The length of the CDR3 is 16 residues. V lost 1 base, J lost 3 bases, and 6 bases stayed unmatched. The germline V gene encodes CDR1 SGHVS and CDR2 FNYEAQ. CDR3 bases: TGTGCCAGCAGCTTAGTACAGACTAGCATCTACAATGAGCAGTTCTTC. It translates to CASSLVQTSIYNEQFF.

V is TRBV6-6 and J is TRBJ2-7; D is unclear. The CDR3 covers 14 residues. CDR1 MNHNY and CDR2 SVGAGI come from the germline V gene (reference sequence). V lost 1 base, J lost 2 bases, and 9 bases lay in between. The CDR3 DNA sequence: TGTGCCAGCAGTTACTTCAGTAGCCCCTACGAGCAGTACTTC. The encoded protein is CASSYFSSPYEQYF.

This sequence joins TRBV28 and TRBJ1-4, with a possible D match to TRBD1 (6 bases). The CDR3 covers 15 residues. Germline V gene sequence: CDR1 MDHEN, CDR2 SYDVKM. With 5 bases removed from V and 6 bases from J, the gap between germline ends came to 16 bases. CDR3 coding DNA: TGTGCCAGCAGTCCCCGGACAGTCTTGGATGAAAAACTGTTTTTT. It is translated as CASSPRTVLDEKLFF.

CDR3 protein: CASSFSGSTDTQYF. CDR3 sequence (DNA): TGTGCCAGCAGCTTCTCCGGGTCCACAGATACGCAGTATTTT. The chain carries TRBV11-3 and TRBJ2-3; no clear D. With 3 bases removed from V and 2 bases from J, the gap between germline ends came to 9 bases. The CDR3 is 14 amino acids. Germline V gives CDR1 SGHNT, CDR2 YENEEA.

In its sample, this clone was seen once. The CDR3 here is CASSPVPRNYGYTF. CDR3 sequence (DNA): TGTGCCAGCAGCCCCGTACCCAGGAACTATGGCTACACCTTC. V is TRBV6-5 and J is TRBJ1-2, with D unresolved. CDR3 length: 14 amino acids. Trimming shortened V by 6 bases and J by 2 bases, and 13 bases separated the two germline ends. In germline, CDR1 is MNHEY, CDR2 SVGAGI.

The chain has TRBV5-1 and TRBJ2-1; the D gene is possibly TRBD2 (6 bases). In germline, CDR1 is SGHRS, CDR2 YFSETQ. Trimming removed 2 bases from V and 8 bases from J, with 14 bases in between. The CDR3 extends over 14 amino acids. The CDR3 here is CASSFGGASDEQFF. CDR3 DNA sequence: TGCGCCAGCAGCTTCGGGGGTGCGTCTGATGAGCAGTTCTTC. The complete variable domain, with remaining parts taken from reference TRBV5-1 and TRBJ2-1, reads KAGVTQTPRYLIKTRGQQVTLSCSPISGHRSVSWYQQTPGQGLQFLFEYFSETQRNKGNFPGRFSGRQFSNSRSEMNVSTLELGDSALYLCASSFGGASDEQFFGPGTRLTVL.

The chain couples TRBV5-8 to TRBJ2-1; D is possibly TRBD2 (6 bases). V lost 7 bases and J 0 bases, leaving 11 bases between the germline ends. This CDR3 has 14 amino acids. CDR1 and CDR2 from the germline V gene are SGHTS and YDEGEE. This chain's CDR3 is CASRSGPSYNEQFF. CDR3 nucleotide sequence: TGTGCCAGCCGGAGCGGGCCCTCCTACAATGAGCAGTTCTTC.

This clone was seen a single time. This sequence joins TRBV6-1 and TRBJ2-7; 8 bases are shared with TRBD1. CDR3 length: 15 residues. Trimming cost V 1 base and J 6 bases; bases outside gene matches: 8. The germline gives CDR1 MNHNS, CDR2 SASEGT. The CDR3 region is CASSEGRTGTLEQYF. CDR3 DNA sequence: TGTGCCAGCAGTGAAGGCCGGACAGGGACACTCGAGCAGTACTTC.

This clone showed up just a few times. The chain is built from TRBV18 and TRBJ1-4; 12 positions agree with TRBD1. CDR1 is KGHSH and CDR2 is LQKENI in the germline V gene. V shed 6 bases and J 7 bases; nucleotides not matched to a gene: 12. The CDR3 runs 17 residues. CDR3 amino acids: CASSQGWGQGAGEKLFF. The CDR3 bases are TGTGCCAGCTCCCAAGGATGGGGACAGGGGGCCGGTGAAAAACTGTTTTTT.